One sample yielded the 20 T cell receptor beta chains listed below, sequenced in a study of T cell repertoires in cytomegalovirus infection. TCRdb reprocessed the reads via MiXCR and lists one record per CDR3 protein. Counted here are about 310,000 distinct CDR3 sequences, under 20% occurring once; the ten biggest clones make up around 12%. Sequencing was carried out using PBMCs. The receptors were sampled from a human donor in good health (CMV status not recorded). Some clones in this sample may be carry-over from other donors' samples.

CDR3 DNA sequence: TGCAGTGCTAGAGGAACAGGGAAGGAGACCCAGTACTTC. Protein: CSARGTGKETQYF. The chain joins TRBV20-1 to TRBJ2-5, with D possibly being TRBD1 (6 bases). This CDR3 is 13 amino acids long. Germline values: CDR1 DFQATT, CDR2 SNEGSKA (reference sequence). Trimming took off 1 base at V and 5 bases at J, with 11 bases between the two ends.

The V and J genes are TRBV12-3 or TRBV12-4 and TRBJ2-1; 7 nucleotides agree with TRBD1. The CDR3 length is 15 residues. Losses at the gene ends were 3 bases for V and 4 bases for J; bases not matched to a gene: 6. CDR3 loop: CASSFHRGFYNEQFF. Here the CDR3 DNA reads TGTGCCAGCAGTTTCCACAGGGGTTTTTACAATGAGCAGTTCTTC.

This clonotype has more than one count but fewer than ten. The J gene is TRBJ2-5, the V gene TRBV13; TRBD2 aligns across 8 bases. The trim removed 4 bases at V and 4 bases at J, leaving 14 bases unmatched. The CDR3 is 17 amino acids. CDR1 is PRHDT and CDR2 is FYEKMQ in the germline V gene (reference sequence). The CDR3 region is CASSSLGASGLRETQYF. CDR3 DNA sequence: TGTGCCAGCAGCTCCCTCGGGGCTAGCGGGCTTCGAGAGACCCAGTACTTC.

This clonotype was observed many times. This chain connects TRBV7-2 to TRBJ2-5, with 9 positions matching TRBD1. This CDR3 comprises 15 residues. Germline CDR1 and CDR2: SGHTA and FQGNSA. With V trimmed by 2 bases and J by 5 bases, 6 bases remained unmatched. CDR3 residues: CASSLNTGGGETQYF. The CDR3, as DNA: TGTGCCAGCAGCTTAAACACAGGGGGCGGTGAGACCCAGTACTTC.

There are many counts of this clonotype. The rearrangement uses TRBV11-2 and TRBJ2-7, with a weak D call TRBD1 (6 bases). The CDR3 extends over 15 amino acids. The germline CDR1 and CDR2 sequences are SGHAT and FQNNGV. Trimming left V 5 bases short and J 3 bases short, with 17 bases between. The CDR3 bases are TGTGCCAGCAGCCCAATCGGGACACGCGGCTACGAGCAGTACTTC. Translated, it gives CASSPIGTRGYEQYF.

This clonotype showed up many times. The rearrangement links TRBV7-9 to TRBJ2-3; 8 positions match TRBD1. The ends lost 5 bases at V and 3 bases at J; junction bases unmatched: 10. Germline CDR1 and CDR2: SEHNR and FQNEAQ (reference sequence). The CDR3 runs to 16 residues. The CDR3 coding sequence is TGTGCCAGCAGCGACGGACAGGGCGATTCAACAGATACGCAGTATTTT. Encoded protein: CASSDGQGDSTDTQYF.

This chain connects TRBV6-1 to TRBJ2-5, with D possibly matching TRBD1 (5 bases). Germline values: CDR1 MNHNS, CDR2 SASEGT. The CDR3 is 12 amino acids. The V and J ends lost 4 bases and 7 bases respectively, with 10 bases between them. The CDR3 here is CASSADRGTQYF. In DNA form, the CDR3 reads TGTGCCAGCAGTGCCGATAGGGGGACCCAGTACTTC.

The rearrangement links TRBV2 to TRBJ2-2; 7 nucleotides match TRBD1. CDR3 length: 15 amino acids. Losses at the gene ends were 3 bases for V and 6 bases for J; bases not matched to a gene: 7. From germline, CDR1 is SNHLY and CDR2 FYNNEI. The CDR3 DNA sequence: TGTGCCAGCAGTGACACAGGGGCAAGGGCCGGGGAGCTGTTTTTT. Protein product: CASSDTGARAGELFF.

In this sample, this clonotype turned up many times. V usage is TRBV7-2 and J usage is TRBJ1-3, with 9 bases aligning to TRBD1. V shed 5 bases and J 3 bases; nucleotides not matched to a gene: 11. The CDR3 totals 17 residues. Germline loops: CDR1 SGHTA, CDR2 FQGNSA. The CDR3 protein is CASSLPTGGAGGNTIYF. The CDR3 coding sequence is TGTGCCAGCAGCCTACCTACAGGGGGCGCCGGTGGAAACACCATATATTTT.

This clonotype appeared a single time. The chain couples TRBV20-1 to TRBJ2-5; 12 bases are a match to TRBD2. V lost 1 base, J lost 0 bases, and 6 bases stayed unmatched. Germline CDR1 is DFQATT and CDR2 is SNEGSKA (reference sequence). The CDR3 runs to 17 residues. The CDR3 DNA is TGCAGTGCTAGAGGGACTAGCGGGGCGATGTACCAAGAGACCCAGTACTTC. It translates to CSARGTSGAMYQETQYF.

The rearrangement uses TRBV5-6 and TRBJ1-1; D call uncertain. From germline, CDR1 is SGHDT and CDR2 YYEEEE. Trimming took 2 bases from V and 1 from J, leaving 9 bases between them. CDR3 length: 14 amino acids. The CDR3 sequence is CASSFWSANTEAFF. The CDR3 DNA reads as TGTGCCAGCAGCTTCTGGAGTGCGAACACTGAAGCTTTCTTT. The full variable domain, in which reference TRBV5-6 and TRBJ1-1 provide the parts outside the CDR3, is DAGVTQSPTHLIKTRGQQVTLRCSPKSGHDTVSWYQQALGQGPQFIFQYYEEEERQRGNFPDRFSGHQFPNYSSELNVNALLLGDSALYLCASSFWSANTEAFFGQGTRLTVV.

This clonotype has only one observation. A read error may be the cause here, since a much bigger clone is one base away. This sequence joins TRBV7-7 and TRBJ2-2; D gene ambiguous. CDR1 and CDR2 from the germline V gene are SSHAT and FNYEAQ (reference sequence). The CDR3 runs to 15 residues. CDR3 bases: TGTGCTAGCAGCGAGGCACAGAAATCCACCGGGGAGCTGTTTTTT. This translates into CASSEAQKSTGELFF.

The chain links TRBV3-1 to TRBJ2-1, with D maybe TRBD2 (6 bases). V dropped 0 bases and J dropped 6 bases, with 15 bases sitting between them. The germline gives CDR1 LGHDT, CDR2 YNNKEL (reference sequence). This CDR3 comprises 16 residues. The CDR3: CASSQEGSGVGNEQFF. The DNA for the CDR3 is TGTGCCAGCAGCCAAGAGGGCTCGGGAGTCGGCAATGAGCAGTTCTTC.

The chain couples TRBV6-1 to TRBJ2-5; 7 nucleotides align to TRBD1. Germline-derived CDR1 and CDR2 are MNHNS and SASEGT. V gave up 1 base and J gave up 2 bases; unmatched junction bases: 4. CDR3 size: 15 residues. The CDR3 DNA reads TGTGCCAGCAGTGAAGGACAGGGCTATCAAGAGACCCAGTACTTC. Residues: CASSEGQGYQETQYF.

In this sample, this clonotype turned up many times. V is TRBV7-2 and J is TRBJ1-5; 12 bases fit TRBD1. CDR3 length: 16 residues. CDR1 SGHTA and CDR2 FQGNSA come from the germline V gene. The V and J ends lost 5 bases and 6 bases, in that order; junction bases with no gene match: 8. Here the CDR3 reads CASSLTGTGGGQPQHF. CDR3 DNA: TGTGCCAGCAGCCTGACCGGGACAGGGGGCGGTCAGCCCCAGCATTTT.

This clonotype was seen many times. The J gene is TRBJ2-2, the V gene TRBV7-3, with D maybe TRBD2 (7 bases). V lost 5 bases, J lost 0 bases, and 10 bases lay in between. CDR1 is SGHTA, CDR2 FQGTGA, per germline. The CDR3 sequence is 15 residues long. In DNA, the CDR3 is TGTGCCAGCAGCCGCGGGGGCCCGAACACCGGGGAGCTGTTTTTT. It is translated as CASSRGGPNTGELFF.

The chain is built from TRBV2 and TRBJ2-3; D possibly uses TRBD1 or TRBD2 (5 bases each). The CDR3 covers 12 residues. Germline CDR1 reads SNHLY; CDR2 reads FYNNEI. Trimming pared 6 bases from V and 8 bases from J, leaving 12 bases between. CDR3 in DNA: TGTGCCAGCAGGCCTATTGGGGGTACGCAGTATTTT. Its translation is CASRPIGGTQYF.

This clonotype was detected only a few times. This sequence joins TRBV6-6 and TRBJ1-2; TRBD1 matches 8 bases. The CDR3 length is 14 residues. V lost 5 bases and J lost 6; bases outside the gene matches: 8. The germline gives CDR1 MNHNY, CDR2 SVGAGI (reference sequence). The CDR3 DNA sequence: TGTGCCAGCAGTATTTCAGGGGGCGTTAATGGCTACACCTTC. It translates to CASSISGGVNGYTF.

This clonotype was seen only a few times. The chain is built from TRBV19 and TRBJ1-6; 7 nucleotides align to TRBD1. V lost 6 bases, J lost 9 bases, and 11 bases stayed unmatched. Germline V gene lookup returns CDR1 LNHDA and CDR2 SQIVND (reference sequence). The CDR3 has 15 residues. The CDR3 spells CASSPGDSGISPLHF. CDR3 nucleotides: TGTGCCAGTAGCCCTGGGGACAGCGGGATTTCACCCCTCCACTTT.

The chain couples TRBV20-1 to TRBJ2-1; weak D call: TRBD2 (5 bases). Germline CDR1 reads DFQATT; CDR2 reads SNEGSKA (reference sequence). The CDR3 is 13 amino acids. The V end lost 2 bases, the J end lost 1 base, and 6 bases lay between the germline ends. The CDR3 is CSARTGSYNEQFF. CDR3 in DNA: TGCAGTGCTAGAACGGGATCCTACAATGAGCAGTTCTTC.